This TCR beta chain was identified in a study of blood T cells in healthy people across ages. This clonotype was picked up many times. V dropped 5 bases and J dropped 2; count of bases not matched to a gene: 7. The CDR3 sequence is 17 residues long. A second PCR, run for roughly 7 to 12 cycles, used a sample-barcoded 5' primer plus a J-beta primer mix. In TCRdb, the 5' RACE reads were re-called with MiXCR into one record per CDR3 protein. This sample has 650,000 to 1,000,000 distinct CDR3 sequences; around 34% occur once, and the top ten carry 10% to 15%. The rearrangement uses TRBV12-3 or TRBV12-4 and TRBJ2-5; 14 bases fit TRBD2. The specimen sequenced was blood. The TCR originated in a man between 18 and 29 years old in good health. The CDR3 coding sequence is TGTGCCAGCAGTCCAACCGGACTAGCGGGAGGACAAGAGACCCAGTACTTC. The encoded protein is CASSPTGLAGGQETQYF.